A selection of T cell receptor beta chains follows, all from one sample in a study of blood T cell repertoires in COVID-19. TCRdb keeps only in-frame clones here, not all; method: immunoSEQ multiplex PCR. The sample lists 70,000 to 95,000 clones, approximately 86% occurring once. Material: peripheral blood. These receptors all come from a man aged 65-85 years with acute or convalescent COVID-19. Each CDR3 is given with its conserved first and last residue. The D gene is left open where the match is weak. The size entry is marked missing in some rows and otherwise reads once, few, many or a size class.

D gene	V gene	J gene	clone size	CDR3 DNA	CDR3 protein
.	TRBV2	TRBJ2-1	.	TGTGCCAGCAGTGAATGGGGGGAGGTAGTCAATGAGCAGTTCTTC	CASSEWGEVVNEQFF
.	TRBV15	TRBJ2-1	.	TGTGCCACCAGCAGAGGGCTAGCGAACAATGAGCAGTTCTTC	CATSRGLANNEQFF
TRBD2	TRBV2	TRBJ2-5	.	TGTGCCAGCAGTGTCTGGGGGGGAAGGACCCAAGAGACCCAGTACTTC	CASSVWGGRTQETQYF
.	TRBV5-1	TRBJ2-1	.	TGCGCCAGCAGCTTGGATCCCGGCAGGGGTAATGAGCAGTTCTTC	CASSLDPGRGNEQFF
.	TRBV28	TRBJ2-5	.	TGTGCCAGCAGTTTGGCCCCCAGGGGAGAGACCCAGTACTTC	CASSLAPRGETQYF
.	TRBV19	TRBJ2-1	few	TGTGCCAGTAGGACTAGTCTAGATGAGCAGTTCTTC	CASRTSLDEQFF
.	TRBV27	TRBJ2-3	.	TGTGCCAGCAGTTTATCGGCAGGGCGCACAGATACGCAGTATTTT	CASSLSAGRTDTQYF
TRBD1	TRBV30	TRBJ1-4	.	TGTGCCTGGAGTCAAGCCGGGACAGGGCCTGAAAAACTGTTTTTT	CAWSQAGTGPEKLFF
.	TRBV5-6	TRBJ2-7	.	TGTGCCAGCAGCAAAACAGGAGCCTACGAGCAGTACTTC	CASSKTGAYEQYF
.	TRBV7-8	TRBJ1-2	.	TGTGCCAGCAGGGACAGTACTAACTATGGCTACACCTTC	CASRDSTNYGYTF
.	TRBV6-5	TRBJ1-3	.	TGTGCCAGCAGTTACGAGGGGGAAGGTGGAAACACCATATATTTT	CASSYEGEGGNTIYF
TRBD2	TRBV11-2	TRBJ2-2	.	TGTGCCAGCAGCATAGGGACTAGCGGGACCGGGGAGCTGTTTTTT	CASSIGTSGTGELFF
.	TRBV5-1	TRBJ1-4	few	TGCGCCAGCAGCAGAGTCGCGCTCAATGAAAAACTGTTTTTT	CASSRVALNEKLFF
.	TRBV6-5	TRBJ1-3	.	TGTGCCAGCAGTCGCAGTGGTCCCTCTGGAAACACCATATATTTT	CASSRSGPSGNTIYF
TRBD1	TRBV19	TRBJ1-2	.	TGTGCCAGTAGTATCTCTTCGGGACAGTACTATGGCTACACCTTC	CASSISSGQYYGYTF
TRBD1	TRBV10-3	TRBJ2-5	.	TGTGCCATCAGTCCCGACAGGGGTGGCGAGACCCAGTACTTC	CAISPDRGGETQYF
TRBD1	TRBV7-3	TRBJ1-1	once	TGTGCCAGCAGCTTCTCAGGGGGCCCGAACACTGAAGCTTTCTTT	CASSFSGGPNTEAFF
.	TRBV6-2/TRBV6-3	TRBJ2-1	.	TGTGCCAGCAGTTCGACACAACCCACGTTAGGTGAGCAGTTCTTC	CASSSTQPTLGEQFF
.	TRBV29-1	TRBJ1-2	.	TGCAGCGTCCCAGCGAGTTATGGCTACACCTTC	CSVPASYGYTF
TRBD1	TRBV12-5	TRBJ1-5	.	TGTGCTAGTGGCTCCTCCCGGGACAGGGGGGAGGATCAGCCCCAGCATTTT	CASGSSRDRGEDQPQHF
TRBD1	TRBV5-1	TRBJ1-1	.	TGCGCCAGCAGCACCGGACAGGTGAACACTGAAGCTTTCTTT	CASSTGQVNTEAFF
.	TRBV15	TRBJ1-2	.	TGTGCCACCAGCAGAGAAAGGACAGCTTATGGCTACACCTTC	CATSRERTAYGYTF
.	TRBV3-1/TRBV3-2	TRBJ1-3	.	TGTGCCAGCAGCCAAGACCAACCCGGCTCTGGAAACACCATATATTTT	CASSQDQPGSGNTIYF
TRBD1	TRBV2	TRBJ2-7	.	TGTGCCAGCATTCTGACGGACAGGGGGCATTTC	CASILTDRGHF
.	TRBV4-2	TRBJ2-1	.	TGTGCCAGCAGCCAATTCGGCACACTGAGGAGCTCCTACAATGAGCAGTTCTTC	CASSQFGTLRSSYNEQFF
.	TRBV9	TRBJ2-3	.	TGTGCCAGCAGCGTGTCAGGGAAAGACACAGATACGCAGTATTTT	CASSVSGKDTDTQYF